Presented here are 9 T cell receptor beta chains from one specimen sequenced in a study of cytomegalovirus exposure and HLA in healthy donors. PCR primers comprised 60 Vbeta and 13 Jbeta primers. The data were produced by immunoSEQ multiplex PCR, yet TCRdb's version contains in-frame clones alone and is incomplete. Altogether around 140,000 clones are present, about 76% being singletons, with the ten largest covering around 1.5%. The specimen sequenced was PBMCs. Receptors were obtained from a woman between 40 and 55 years old in good health and CMV-seronegative.

This clone was picked up one time. V usage is TRBV4-1 and J usage is TRBJ2-7; 10 bases line up with TRBD1. Trimming removed 1 base from V and 5 bases from J; junction bases left unmatched: 11. The CDR3 is 17 amino acids. Germline loops: CDR1 MGHRA, CDR2 YSYEKL. As DNA, the CDR3 is TGCGCCAGCAGCCAAGGGACAGGGGGACCGACCTGGGACGAGCAGTACTTC. Its translation: CASSQGTGGPTWDEQYF.

This clone was detected once. This chain joins TRBV4-1 and TRBJ2-7; TRBD2 is a possible D gene (6 bases). With 3 bases removed from V and 5 bases from J, the gap between germline ends came to 14 bases. Germline V gene lookup returns CDR1 MGHRA and CDR2 YSYEKL. This CDR3 is 14 amino acids long. The CDR3 sequence: CASSHLPRENEQYF. The DNA of the CDR3 is TGCGCCAGCAGCCACCTACCACGGGAGAACGAGCAGTACTTC.

This chain connects TRBV5-8 to TRBJ1-2; D is unclear. The CDR3 is 11 residues long. The V and J ends lost 4 bases and 6 bases respectively, with 7 bases between them. Germline CDR1 SGHTS, CDR2 YDEGEE. The CDR3 protein is CASSPPDGYTF. CDR3 DNA sequence: TGTGCCAGCAGCCCCCCAGATGGCTACACCTTC.

This rearrangement joins TRBV7-9 to TRBJ2-1, with 9 bases that match TRBD1. Germline CDR1 and CDR2: SEHNR and FQNEAQ (reference sequence). This CDR3 contains 15 residues. V was clipped by 2 bases and J by 9 bases; unmatched bases: 8. DNA of the CDR3: TGTGCCAGCAGCTTACCGGGACAGGGTGGTAGTGAGCAGTTCTTC. Its translation is CASSLPGQGGSEQFF.

This clone was detected only a few times. The V call is TRBV9, the J call TRBJ2-7, with TRBD1 matching 8 bases. The V gene end was trimmed by 4 bases and the J gene end by 2 bases; junction bases not matched to a gene: 8. This CDR3 is 15 amino acids long. Germline V gives CDR1 SGDLS, CDR2 YYNGEE. The CDR3: CASSPHRTGTYEQYF. In nucleotides, the CDR3 is TGTGCCAGCAGCCCTCACCGGACAGGGACCTACGAGCAGTACTTC.

V usage is TRBV29-1 and J usage is TRBJ1-5, with D possibly being TRBD1 (6 bases). The CDR3 is 11 amino acids. Germline V gene data show CDR1 as SQVTM and CDR2 as ANQGSEA. Deletions cut 7 bases from V and 6 bases from J, with 10 bases between. CDR3 in amino acids: CSAGDTQPQHF. The CDR3 coding sequence is TGCAGCGCAGGGGACACTCAGCCCCAGCATTTT.

The chain couples TRBV5-1 to TRBJ1-4; D is uncertain. The germline gives CDR1 SGHRS, CDR2 YFSETQ. This CDR3 has 15 amino acids. Trimming pared 4 bases from V and 4 bases from J, leaving 14 bases between. CDR3: CASSQFPTSNEKLFF. In DNA form, the CDR3 reads TGCGCCAGCAGCCAATTCCCGACTAGTAATGAAAAACTGTTTTTT. Combining the CDR3 with reference TRBV5-1 and TRBJ1-4 gives the whole variable domain KAGVTQTPRYLIKTRGQQVTLSCSPISGHRSVSWYQQTPGQGLQFLFEYFSETQRNKGNFPGRFSGRQFSNSRSEMNVSTLELGDSALYLCASSQFPTSNEKLFFGSGTQLSVL.

There are a few counts of this clone. The chain has TRBV6-5 and TRBJ2-7, with 7 nucleotides matching TRBD1. The CDR3 consists of 16 residues. Unmatched junction bases numbered 5, after V lost 0 bases and J lost 0 bases. CDR1 MNHEY and CDR2 SVGAGI come from the germline V gene. The CDR3 DNA reads as TGTGCCAGCAGTTACTCTACGTCAGGGGGCTCCTACGAGCAGTACTTC. This translates into CASSYSTSGGSYEQYF.

This sequence joins TRBV6-1 and TRBJ2-1, with 10 positions matching TRBD2. Germline CDR1 is MNHNS and CDR2 is SASEGT. Germline trimming cut 6 bases from V and 4 bases from J; bases unmatched to any gene: 6. The CDR3 consists of 15 residues. In DNA, the CDR3 is TGTGCCAGCAGCCTCCGGACTAGCGGATACAATGAGCAGTTCTTC. Protein: CASSLRTSGYNEQFF.